These 7 T cell receptor beta chains were all obtained from the same sample, sequenced in a study of breast tumors, draining lymph nodes, adjacent tissues. Samples came from axillary lymph nodes draining the breast cancer. TCRdb re-called the multiplex PCR reads through MiXCR, storing one row per CDR3 protein. Among 180,000 or so distinct CDR3 sequences listed, approximately 33% were seen once. Sequenced input: axillary lymph node tissue. All receptors derive from a female donor with breast cancer. Some clones in this sample may be carry-over from other donors' samples.

This clonotype was detected many times. A read error may explain this, as a much larger clone is one base away. This chain joins TRBV7-2 and TRBJ2-5; TRBD2 aligns across 9 bases. The junction had 10 bases not matched to a gene; V was cut back by 5 bases and J by 9 bases. Germline CDR1 and CDR2: SGHTA and FQGNSA. This CDR3 has 14 residues. In DNA form, the CDR3 reads TGTGCCAGCAGCCGTAGCGGGAGTACGGAGGCCCAGTACTTC. Protein product: CASSRSGSTEAQYF.

The CDR3: CASSFPDRGDIQYF. The CDR3 bases are TGTGCCAGCAGTTTCCCCGACAGGGGAGACATTCAGTACTTC. This chain joins TRBV12-3 or TRBV12-4 and TRBJ2-4, with 8 bases matching TRBD1. With V trimmed by 3 bases and J by 8 bases, 6 bases remained unmatched. This CDR3 contains 14 residues.

Worth noting for this clonotype: Since no conserved phenylalanine or tryptophan closes the CDR3, a read error is the likely cause. This rearrangement joins TRBV9 to TRBJ2-3; D is unclear. The CDR3 is 16 residues long. The V end was cut by 4 bases, the J end by 2 bases, with 17 bases between. Germline lookup yields CDR1 SGDLS and CDR2 YYNGEE. CDR3 region: CASSIEVGYLTDTQYS. CDR3 DNA: TGTGCCAGCAGCATAGAAGTAGGCTATCTCACAGATACGCAGTATTCT.

Comment on this clonotype: A read error may be the cause here, since a much bigger clone is one base away. The chain is built from TRBV6-2 or TRBV6-3 and TRBJ2-7; TRBD2 aligns across 7 bases. The V segment lost 5 bases and the J segment 4 bases; nucleotides outside the gene matches: 11. Germline CDR1 reads MNHEY; CDR2 reads SVGEGT. CDR3 length: 15 amino acids. The CDR3 nucleotides are TGTGCCAGCAGTGAGGGCGAGTTACTAGCGTACGAGCAGTACTTC. Translated, it gives CASSEGELLAYEQYF.

This clonotype has a count of ten or more. The chain employs TRBV18 and TRBJ1-3; D might be TRBD1 (6 bases). Trimming pared 4 bases from V and 3 bases from J, leaving 10 bases between. The CDR3 totals 14 residues. CDR1 and CDR2 from the germline V gene are KGHSH and LQKENI. The CDR3 loop reads CASSQYRDGNTIYF. The DNA for the CDR3 is TGTGCCAGCTCACAGTACAGGGATGGAAACACCATATATTTT.

The V gene is TRBV20-1, the J gene TRBJ2-2, with D perhaps being TRBD1 or TRBD2 (5 bases each). This CDR3 comprises 12 residues. Germline CDR1 reads DFQATT; CDR2 reads SNEGSKA (reference sequence). V was shortened by 2 bases and J by 8 bases, with 9 bases between the two germline ends. The CDR3 region has the DNA TGCAGTGCTAGAAAAGGGACGGGGGAGCTGTTTTTT. As protein: CSARKGTGELFF.

This clonotype was seen ten or more times. The genes are TRBV6-1 and TRBJ1-5; D is unclear. The ends were cut back, 4 bases at V and 1 base at J, with 5 bases in the middle. The CDR3 covers 13 residues. The germline CDR1 and CDR2 sequences are MNHNS and SASEGT. CDR3 nucleotide sequence: TGTGCCAGCAGTGCGGTCAGCAATCAGCCCCAGCATTTT. It specifies CASSAVSNQPQHF.